A single sample gave rise to the 11 T cell receptor beta chains below, sequenced in a study of Ad26.COV2.S vaccination and SARS-CoV-2 variants. Produced via immunoSEQ multiplex PCR; TCRdb's table is partial and in-frame only. The sample holds hundreds of thousands of clones, roughly 86% seen once. Treatment defined: around 19 received Ad26.COV2.S at low or high dose, single or two shots; about 5 received placebo; per-sample allocation not given. Collection of samples fell on day 63 after the first vaccine or placebo injection. The starting material was peripheral blood, obtained in a trial of Ad26.COV2.S vaccine versus placebo. All receptors come from a person between 18 and 60 years old who received the Ad26.COV2.S COVID-19 vaccine or a placebo.

The chain joins TRBV2 to TRBJ2-1; a weak D match, TRBD2 (5 bases). Germline V gene lookup returns CDR1 SNHLY and CDR2 FYNNEI. This CDR3 is 13 amino acids long. V lost 5 bases to trimming and J lost 9 bases, with 14 bases between them. CDR3 DNA: TGTGCCAGCAGTAAGACTCGGACTGCTGAGCAGTTCTTC. Amino acid sequence: CASSKTRTAEQFF.

V and J are TRBV7-9 and TRBJ2-1, with 11 bases matching TRBD1. This CDR3 contains 14 residues. In germline, CDR1 is SEHNR, CDR2 FQNEAQ (reference sequence). V dropped 4 bases and J dropped 8; count of bases not matched to a gene: 4. Here the CDR3 DNA reads TGTGCCAGCAGCTCGAGGACAGGGGGCCATGAGCAGTTCTTC. Its protein product is CASSSRTGGHEQFF.

The rearrangement links TRBV30 to TRBJ1-3, with D possibly TRBD1 on 5 matching bases. Per germline, CDR1 GTSNPN and CDR2 SVGIG (reference sequence). CDR3 length: 11 residues. The V end was cut by 4 bases, the J end by 4 bases, with 5 bases between. CDR3 protein: CAWNRGNTIYF. DNA for the CDR3: TGTGCCTGGAACAGGGGAAACACCATATATTTT.

V gene TRBV19 combines with J gene TRBJ1-1; 7 nucleotides match TRBD1. The V gene end was trimmed by 5 bases and the J gene end by 1 base; junction bases not matched to a gene: 4. This CDR3 has 14 residues. The germline gives CDR1 LNHDA, CDR2 SQIVND (reference sequence). The CDR3 protein is CASSGRQGNTEAFF. The CDR3 DNA sequence: TGTGCCAGTAGTGGACGACAGGGGAACACTGAAGCTTTCTTT.

This clone was seen more than once but under ten times. The chain links TRBV19 to TRBJ2-1, with D perhaps matching TRBD1 (5 bases). V was shortened by 0 bases and J by 5 bases, with 17 bases between the two germline ends. From germline, CDR1 is LNHDA and CDR2 SQIVND (reference sequence). The length of the CDR3 is 17 residues. For the CDR3, the DNA is TGTGCCAGTAGTATAGACTGGGCCAGGGTGTTTGACAATGAGCAGTTCTTC. It specifies CASSIDWARVFDNEQFF.

The chain couples TRBV27 to TRBJ1-5; maybe TRBD1 (5 bases). The CDR3 sequence is 19 residues long. Germline V gene data show CDR1 as MNHEY and CDR2 as SMNVEV (reference sequence). V lost 0 bases and J 4 bases, leaving 22 bases between the germline ends. CDR3 loop: CASSLSEDRDRRENQPQHF. DNA for the CDR3: TGTGCCAGCAGTTTATCGGAGGACCGGGACCGCCGTGAAAATCAGCCCCAGCATTTT.

The chain recombines TRBV6-6 with TRBJ1-3; D gene unclear. Per germline, CDR1 MNHNY and CDR2 SVGAGI (reference sequence). The V gene lost 6 bases and the J gene lost 3 bases, with 9 bases spanning the gap. CDR3 size: 13 residues. The CDR3 is CASRPPLGNTIYF. CDR3 DNA sequence: TGTGCCAGCAGGCCCCCCCTTGGAAACACCATATATTTT.

V usage is TRBV30 and J usage is TRBJ2-2; possible D gene TRBD1, 5 bases. Germline V gene sequence: CDR1 GTSNPN, CDR2 SVGIG (reference sequence). The V end lost 0 bases, the J end lost 7 bases, and 15 bases lay between the germline ends. The CDR3 is 15 residues long. CDR3 amino acids: CAWSVSTRDNGELFF. The CDR3 DNA reads as TGTGCCTGGAGTGTTAGTACCAGGGATAACGGGGAGCTGTTTTTT.

V and J are TRBV10-1 and TRBJ2-2; 10 nucleotides align to TRBD1. Germline trimming cut 9 bases from V and 4 bases from J; bases unmatched to any gene: 11. Germline V gene sequence: CDR1 WNHNN, CDR2 SYGVQD (reference sequence). This CDR3 has 16 residues. The DNA for the CDR3 is TGCGCCAGAAAGATAGGGGACAGGGGTATCACCGGGGAGCTGTTTTTT. Translation gives CARKIGDRGITGELFF.

For the CDR3, the DNA is TGTGCCAGCAGCCCCCAGGGTGTAGGCGGGGAGCTGTTTTTT. Amino acid sequence: CASSPQGVGGELFF. This sequence joins TRBV5-4 and TRBJ2-2; D may be TRBD1 (5 bases). The germline V gene has CDR1 SGHNT and CDR2 YYREEE (reference sequence). The V and J ends lost 4 bases and 7 bases respectively, with 14 bases between them. The CDR3 is made up of 14 amino acids. The full variable domain, its missing parts supplied by reference TRBV5-4 and TRBJ2-2, is ETGVTQSPTHLIKTRGQQVTLRCSSQSGHNTVSWYQQALGQGPQFIFQYYREEENGRGNFPPRFSGLQFPNYSSELNVNALELDDSALYLCASSPQGVGGELFFGEGSRLTVL.

The genes are TRBV5-1 and TRBJ1-1; D is uncertain. The CDR3 runs 16 residues. The V gene's germline CDR1 is SGHRS and CDR2 YFSETQ. Trimming took 1 base from V and 4 from J, leaving 17 bases between them. In nucleotides, the CDR3 is TGCGCCAGCAGCTTGAAGGGCAGTCCTGCAGGCACTGAAGCTTTCTTT. Its protein is CASSLKGSPAGTEAFF.